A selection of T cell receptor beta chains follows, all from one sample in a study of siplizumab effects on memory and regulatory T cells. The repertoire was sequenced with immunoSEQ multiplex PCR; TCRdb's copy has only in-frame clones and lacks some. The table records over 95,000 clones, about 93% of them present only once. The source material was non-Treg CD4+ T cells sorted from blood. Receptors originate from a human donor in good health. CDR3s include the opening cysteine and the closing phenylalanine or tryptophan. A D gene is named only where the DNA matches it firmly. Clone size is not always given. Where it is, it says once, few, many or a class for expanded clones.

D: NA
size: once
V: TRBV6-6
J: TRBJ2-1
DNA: TGTGCCAGCCGACTGGGTGACTACAATGAGCAGTTCTTC
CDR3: CASRLGDYNEQFF

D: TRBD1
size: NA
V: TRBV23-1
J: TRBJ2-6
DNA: TGCGCCAGCAGTCGCTCCGGGACAGGGGGCGCAACTGGGGCCAACGTCCTGACTTTC
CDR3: CASSRSGTGGATGANVLTF

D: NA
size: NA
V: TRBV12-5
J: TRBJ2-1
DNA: TGTGCTAGTGACATAGGGGGGGGTGAGCAGTTCTTC
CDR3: CASDIGGGEQFF

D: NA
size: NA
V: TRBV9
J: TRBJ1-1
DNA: TGTGCCAGCAGCCCGGATTCTCAGGGGAACACTGAAGCTTTCTTT
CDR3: CASSPDSQGNTEAFF

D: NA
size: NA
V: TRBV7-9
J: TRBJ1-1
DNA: TGTGCCAGCAGCTTGGGAGGGGCAAGGGCGGGTGAAGCTTTCTTT
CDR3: CASSLGGARAGEAFF

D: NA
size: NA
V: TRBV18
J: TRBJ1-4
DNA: TGTGCCAGCTCACAGGCTACGAATGAAAAACTGTTTTTT
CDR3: CASSQATNEKLFF

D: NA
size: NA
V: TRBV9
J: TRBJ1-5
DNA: TGTGCCAGCAGCGTAGCTGGAATGCCCAATCAGCCCCAGCATTTT
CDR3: CASSVAGMPNQPQHF

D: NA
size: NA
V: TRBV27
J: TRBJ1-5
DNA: TGTGCCAGCAGTTCGGGCAATCAGCCCCAGCATTTT
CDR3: CASSSGNQPQHF

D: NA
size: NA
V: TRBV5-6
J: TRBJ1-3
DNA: TGTGCCAGCAGCTTGGGTGTTGGGCCTGGAAACACCATATATTTT
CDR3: CASSLGVGPGNTIYF

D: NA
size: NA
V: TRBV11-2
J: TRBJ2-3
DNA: TGTGCCAGCAGCGTAGGGGGGGACCCACGCACAGATACGCAGTATTTT
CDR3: CASSVGGDPRTDTQYF

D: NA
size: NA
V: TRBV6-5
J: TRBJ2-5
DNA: TGTGCCAGCAGTGGAACGGCTTACCAAGAGACCCAGTACTTC
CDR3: CASSGTAYQETQYF

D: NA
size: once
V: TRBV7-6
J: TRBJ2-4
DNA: TGTGCCAGCAGCAGCAGACAGGGACTAGCCAAAAACATTCAGTACTTC
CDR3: CASSSRQGLAKNIQYF

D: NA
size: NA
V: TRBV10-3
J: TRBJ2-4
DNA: TGTGCCATCAGTGAGTCGGGGGATGGCATTCAGTACTTC
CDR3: CAISESGDGIQYF

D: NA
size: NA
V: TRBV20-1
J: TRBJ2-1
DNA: TGCAGTGCTGCGCGGGATGATGAGCAGTTCTTC
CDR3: CSAARDDEQFF

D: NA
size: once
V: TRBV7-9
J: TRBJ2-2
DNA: TGTGCCAGCAGCTCCTCGGGAGCGGGGAACACCGGGGAGCTGTTTTTT
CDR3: CASSSSGAGNTGELFF

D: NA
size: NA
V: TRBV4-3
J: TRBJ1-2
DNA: TGCGCCAGCAGCCAAGAAACCGGACGGGCGTACGGCTACACCTTC
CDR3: CASSQETGRAYGYTF

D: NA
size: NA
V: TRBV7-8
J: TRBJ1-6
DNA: TGTGCCAGCAGCTTCTCCGGGGTCATAAATTCACCCCTCCACTTT
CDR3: CASSFSGVINSPLHF

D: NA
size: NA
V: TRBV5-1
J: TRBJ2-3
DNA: TGCGCCAGCAGCTTGGAGTGGCGGCGCACAGATACGCAGTATTTT
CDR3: CASSLEWRRTDTQYF

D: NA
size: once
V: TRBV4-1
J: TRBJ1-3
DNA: TGCGCCAGCAGCCAAAATACAGGCGGTGGAAACACCATATATTTT
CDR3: CASSQNTGGGNTIYF

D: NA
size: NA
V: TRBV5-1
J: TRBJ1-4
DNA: TGCGCCAGCAGCTTAAGTGTCGTCGGGGCAACTAATGAAAAACTGTTTTTT
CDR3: CASSLSVVGATNEKLFF

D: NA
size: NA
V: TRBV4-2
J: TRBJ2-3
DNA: TGTGCCAGCAGCCAAGGGGGTCAGGGATGGGATACGCAGTATTTT
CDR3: CASSQGGQGWDTQYF

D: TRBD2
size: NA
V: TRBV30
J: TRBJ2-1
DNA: TGTGCCTGGATCTATGGGGTAGGACTAGCCGGGAGAGAGCAGTTCTTC
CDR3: CAWIYGVGLAGREQFF

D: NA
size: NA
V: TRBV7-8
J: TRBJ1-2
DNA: TGTGCCAGCAGCCCTTACAGAGCAGCTAACTATGGCTACACCTTC
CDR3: CASSPYRAANYGYTF

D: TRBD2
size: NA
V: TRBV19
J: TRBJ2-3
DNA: TGTGCCAGTAGTATGCTAGCGGGTTCGTCATTCACAGATACGCAGTATTTT
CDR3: CASSMLAGSSFTDTQYF

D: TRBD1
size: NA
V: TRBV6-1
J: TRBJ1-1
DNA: TGTGCCAGTGAGAGAGACAGGGTAGGCACTGAAGCTTTCTTT
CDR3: CASERDRVGTEAFF

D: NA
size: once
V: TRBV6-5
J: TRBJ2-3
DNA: TGTGCCAGCAGCCCCACCGACCGGGGTACGCAGTATTTT
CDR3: CASSPTDRGTQYF

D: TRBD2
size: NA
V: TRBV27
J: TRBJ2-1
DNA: TGTGCCAGCAGTTCTGTCAGGGGCAGGGTCTTTAGCGGGGGCCTAGGGAATGAGCAGTTCTTC
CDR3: CASSSVRGRVFSGGLGNEQFF

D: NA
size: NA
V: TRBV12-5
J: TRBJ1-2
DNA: TGTGCTAGTGGTTTGTTGTCGACCAAGGGCTACACCTTC
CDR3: CASGLLSTKGYTF

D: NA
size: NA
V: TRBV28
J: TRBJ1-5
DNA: TGTGCCAGCAGGGGAGGCTCCCTAAATCAGCCCCAGCATTTT
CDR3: CASRGGSLNQPQHF

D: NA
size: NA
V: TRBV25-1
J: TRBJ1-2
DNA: TGTGCCAGCAGTGAATGGACAGTTAACTATGGCTACACCTTC
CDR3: CASSEWTVNYGYTF

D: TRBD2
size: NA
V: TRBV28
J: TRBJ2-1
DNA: TGTGCCAGCAGTTTTTGGCGGGGGGGGAACAATGAGCAGTTCTTC
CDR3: CASSFWRGGNNEQFF

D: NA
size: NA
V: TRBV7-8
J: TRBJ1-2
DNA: TGTGCCAGCAGCTTTGAGGGGAGGAACTATGGCTACACCTTC
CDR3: CASSFEGRNYGYTF

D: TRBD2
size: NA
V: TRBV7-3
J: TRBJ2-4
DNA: TGTGCCAGCAGCGATCCCGGGACTAGTAACATTCAGTACTTC
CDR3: CASSDPGTSNIQYF

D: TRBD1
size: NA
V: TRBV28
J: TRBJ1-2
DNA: TGTGCCAGCACCCAGGGGGGCGTAAATGGCTACACCTTC
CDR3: CASTQGGVNGYTF

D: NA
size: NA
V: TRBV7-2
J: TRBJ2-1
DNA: TGTGCCAGCAGCTTAGGGCGGAACAATGAGCAGTTCTTC
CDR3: CASSLGRNNEQFF

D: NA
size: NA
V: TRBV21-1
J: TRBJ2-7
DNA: TGTGCCAGCAGCACCCGACAGGGGTCTATCTACGAGCAGTACTTC
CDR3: CASSTRQGSIYEQYF

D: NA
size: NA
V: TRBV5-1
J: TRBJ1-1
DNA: TGCGCCAGCAGCTTTGACCGGGTCATGAACACTGAAGCTTTCTTT
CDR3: CASSFDRVMNTEAFF

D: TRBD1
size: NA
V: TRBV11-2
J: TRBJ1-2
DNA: TGTGCCAGCAGCCCAATGGGGACAGGGATTGGCTACACCTTC
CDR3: CASSPMGTGIGYTF

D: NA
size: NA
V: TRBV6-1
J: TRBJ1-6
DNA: TGTGCCAGCAGTGAGAGCGGAACTAGCTCCTATAATTCACCCCTCCACTTT
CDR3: CASSESGTSSYNSPLHF

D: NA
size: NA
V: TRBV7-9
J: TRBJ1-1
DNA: TGTGCCAGCAGCTTAGTGGCGACTGAAGCTTTCTTT
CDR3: CASSLVATEAFF

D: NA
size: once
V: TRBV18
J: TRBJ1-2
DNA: TGTGCCAGCTCACCTAACACGGAGAATGGCTACACCTTC
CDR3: CASSPNTENGYTF

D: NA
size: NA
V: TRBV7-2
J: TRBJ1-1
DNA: TGTGCCAGCAGCTCGTACACTGAAGCTTTCTTT
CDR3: CASSSYTEAFF

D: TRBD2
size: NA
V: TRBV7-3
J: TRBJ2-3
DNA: TGTGCCAGCAGCCGTCGAGGAGCGGGGGGACGCACAGATACGCAGTATTTT
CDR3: CASSRRGAGGRTDTQYF

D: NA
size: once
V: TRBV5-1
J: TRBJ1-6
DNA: TGCGCCAGCAGCTTGGGCGGGGCCTCCTATAATTCACCCCTCCACTTT
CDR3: CASSLGGASYNSPLHF

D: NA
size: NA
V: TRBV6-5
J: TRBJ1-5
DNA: TGTGCCAGCAGTTACAAGTCGCGGCAGCCCCAGCATTTT
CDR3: CASSYKSRQPQHF

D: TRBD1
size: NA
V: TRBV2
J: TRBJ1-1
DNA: TGTGCCAGCCGACCTCGCTCCGGGACAGGGGAAAACACTGAAGCTTTCTTT
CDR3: CASRPRSGTGENTEAFF

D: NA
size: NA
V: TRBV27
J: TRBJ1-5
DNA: TGTGCCAGCAGTTGGCGAGGCCAGAATCAGCCCCAGCATTTT
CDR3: CASSWRGQNQPQHF